A single sample gave rise to the 22 T cell receptor beta chains below, sequenced in a study of OX40 agonist ivuxolimab in advanced cancers. TCRdb's copy holds only in-frame clones and misses some; the assay was immunoSEQ multiplex PCR. The table shows 90,000 to 100,000 clones, with about nine tenths occurring only once. This sample comprised CD4+ or CD8+ T cells sorted from blood, obtained in a trial of the OX40 agonist ivuxolimab. These receptor sequences come from an adult with an advanced solid tumor such as melanoma, head and neck, liver or kidney cancer.

This clone was seen just once. This rearrangement joins TRBV7-2 to TRBJ1-2; D uncertain. The CDR3 has 11 amino acids. The germline V gene has CDR1 SGHTA and CDR2 FQGNSA. Trimming stripped 4 bases from V and 8 bases from J, with 8 bases between. The CDR3 region is CASSSRRGYTF. The CDR3 bases are TGTGCCAGCAGCTCCAGACGCGGCTACACCTTC.

The V gene is TRBV15, the J gene TRBJ1-2; possibly TRBD1 for D (6 bases). The CDR3 covers 16 residues. Trimming took off 5 bases at V and 6 bases at J, with 22 bases between the two ends. CDR1 and CDR2 (germline): LNHNV, YYDKDF (reference sequence). CDR3 in DNA: TGTGCCACCAGCTCGCTATACAGGGATTCAGGCGATGGCTACACCTTC. Protein sequence: CATSSLYRDSGDGYTF.

V usage is TRBV27 and J usage is TRBJ1-1; TRBD1 is a possible D gene (5 bases). V was shortened by 3 bases and J by 0 bases, with 11 bases between the two germline ends. Germline V CDR1 and CDR2: MNHEY, SMNVEV (reference sequence). There are 15 residues in the CDR3. The chain's CDR3 is CASSFRQNMNTEAFF. DNA for the CDR3: TGTGCCAGCAGTTTCAGACAGAACATGAACACTGAAGCTTTCTTT.

The rearrangement joins TRBV7-2 to TRBJ2-7, with 8 positions matching TRBD1. The length of the CDR3 is 14 residues. V was pared by 7 bases and J by 2 bases, with 7 bases of the junction left unmatched. From germline, CDR1 is SGHTA and CDR2 FQGNSA. The CDR3 sequence: CASNSDRAAYEQYF. CDR3 nucleotide sequence: TGTGCCAGCAACTCGGACAGGGCTGCCTACGAGCAGTACTTC.

DNA for the CDR3: TGTGCCAGCAGCTCGCGGGCTGCAACTAATGAAAAACTGTTTTTT. Encoded protein: CASSSRAATNEKLFF. The chain is built from TRBV7-2 and TRBJ1-4; D remains ambiguous. Trimming took 4 bases from V and 0 from J, leaving 9 bases between them. The CDR3 runs to 15 residues. The germline CDR1 and CDR2 sequences are SGHTA and FQGNSA.

This clone was detected once. This chain connects TRBV7-2 to TRBJ2-5, with a tentative D call TRBD2 (6 bases). Trimming left V 2 bases short and J 2 bases short, with 9 bases between. Looked up from germline, CDR1 is SGHTA and CDR2 is FQGNSA. CDR3 size: 14 residues. CDR3 bases: TGTGCCAGCAGCTTAATGGGGGGACAAGAGACCCAGTACTTC. This gives the protein CASSLMGGQETQYF.

The rearrangement links TRBV11-3 to TRBJ2-3; D assignment may be TRBD1 or TRBD2 (5 bases each). Per germline, CDR1 SGHNT and CDR2 YENEEA. Trimming removed 4 bases from V and 1 base from J, with 12 bases in between. The CDR3 sequence is 15 residues long. CDR3 sequence (DNA): TGTGCCAGCAGCTCCACCCGGGACGGCACAGATACGCAGTATTTT. Translation: CASSSTRDGTDTQYF.

The J gene is TRBJ2-1, the V gene TRBV5-1; tentatively, D is TRBD2 (6 bases). This CDR3 region has 16 residues. V was cut by 6 bases and J by 3 bases, with 19 bases left in between. Per the germline V gene, CDR1 is SGHRS and CDR2 is YFSETQ. The CDR3 DNA reads TGCGCCAGCACTCCAGCGACGGGAGCCGGCTACAATGAGCAGTTCTTC. Its protein product is CASTPATGAGYNEQFF.

This rearrangement joins TRBV19 to TRBJ1-5; TRBD1 is a possible D gene (5 bases). The CDR3 is 13 residues long. From germline, CDR1 is LNHDA and CDR2 SQIVND (reference sequence). V lost 7 bases and J 2 bases, leaving 9 bases between the germline ends. The CDR3 here is CASTGPGNQPQHF. The DNA of the CDR3 is TGTGCCAGTACAGGGCCTGGCAATCAGCCCCAGCATTTT.

J is TRBJ1-3 and V is TRBV5-1; D unclear. Germline values: CDR1 SGHRS, CDR2 YFSETQ. The CDR3 runs 15 residues. The V gene lost 1 base and the J gene lost 1 base, with 9 bases spanning the gap. In DNA form, the CDR3 reads TGCGCCAGCAGCTTGCAGGCGTCGTCTGGAAACACCATATATTTT. Its protein product is CASSLQASSGNTIYF.

This clone was detected only once. The J gene is TRBJ2-2, the V gene TRBV19; TRBD2 matches at 12 bases. This CDR3 is built from 16 residues. Germline values: CDR1 LNHDA, CDR2 SQIVND (reference sequence). V shed 7 bases, J shed 3 bases, and the junction held 6 bases outside the gene matches. CDR3 residues: CASNLRTSGDTGELFF. The CDR3 bases are TGTGCCAGTAACCTTCGGACTAGCGGGGACACCGGGGAGCTGTTTTTT. Full variable domain (remainder filled in from reference TRBV19 and TRBJ2-2): DGGITQSPKYLFRKEGQNVTLSCEQNLNHDAMYWYRQDPGQGLRLIYYSQIVNDFQKGDIAEGYSVSREKKESFPLTVTSAQKNPTAFYLCASNLRTSGDTGELFFGEGSRLTVL.

This rearrangement joins TRBV19 to TRBJ1-2; weak D call: TRBD1 (5 bases). V lost 10 bases, J lost 7 bases, and 19 bases lay in between. From germline, CDR1 is LNHDA and CDR2 SQIVND (reference sequence). CDR3 length: 13 amino acids. The CDR3 here is CATRPRESRGYTF. DNA for the CDR3: TGTGCCACACGGCCCAGGGAGTCGCGTGGCTACACCTTC.

Notes on this clone: Being one base from a much bigger clone, this may be a read error. V gene TRBV6-5 combines with J gene TRBJ1-5, with TRBD1 matching over 7 bases. Germline-derived CDR1 and CDR2 are MNHEY and SVGAGI. The CDR3 totals 15 residues. The trim removed 6 bases at V and 0 bases at J, leaving 5 bases unmatched. CDR3 nucleotide sequence: TGTGCCAGCAGGAGGGACAGAAATAGCAATCAGCCCCAGCATTTT. Its translation: CASRRDRNSNQPQHF.

The gene calls are TRBV13 and TRBJ2-6; the D call may be TRBD1 or TRBD2 (5 bases each). The V gene's germline CDR1 is PRHDT and CDR2 FYEKMQ (reference sequence). The CDR3 covers 18 residues. Between the trimmed V and J ends, which lost 5 bases and 3 bases, there was a span of 20 bases. CDR3 sequence: CASSLTSGTQDGANVLTF. CDR3 DNA: TGTGCCAGCAGCCTAACTTCCGGGACCCAAGATGGGGCCAACGTCCTGACTTTC.

This chain joins TRBV6-5 and TRBJ2-1, with 12 bases matching TRBD2. Germline CDR1 MNHEY, CDR2 SVGAGI. V trimming: 7 bases; J trimming: 7 bases; junction bases outside the gene matches: 8. The CDR3 spans 15 residues. The chain's CDR3 is CASNPLAGGPNEQFF. The DNA of the CDR3 is TGTGCCAGCAACCCCCTAGCGGGAGGGCCGAATGAGCAGTTCTTC.

V usage is TRBV5-1 and J usage is TRBJ2-2; D not resolved. The CDR3 extends over 16 amino acids. CDR1 is SGHRS and CDR2 is YFSETQ in the germline V gene. The V end was cut by 0 bases, the J end by 4 bases, with 13 bases between. CDR3 amino acids: CASSLALVMGTGELFF. CDR3 in DNA: TGCGCCAGCAGCTTGGCGCTAGTCATGGGCACCGGGGAGCTGTTTTTT.

The sample holds one count of this clone. The chain employs TRBV7-3 and TRBJ1-1; D is uncertain. V was pared by 1 base and J by 10 bases, with 16 bases between. The CDR3 totals 14 residues. In germline, CDR1 is SGHTA, CDR2 FQGTGA. The CDR3 nucleotides read TGTGCCAGCAGCTTAATTCCAGACCCTCGCGGAGCTTTCTTT. It specifies CASSLIPDPRGAFF. Full variable domain (remainder filled in from reference TRBV7-3 and TRBJ1-1): GAGVSQTPSNKVTEKGKYVELRCDPISGHTALYWYRQSLGQGPEFLIYFQGTGAADDSGLPNDRFFAVRPEGSVSTLKIQRTERGDSAVYLCASSLIPDPRGAFFGQGTRLTVV.

CDR3 DNA: TGTGCCAGCAGCACCGGTAGCGGGAGCGCCAATGAGCAGTTCTTC. The encoded protein is CASSTGSGSANEQFF. V and J are TRBV7-2 and TRBJ2-1; 9 bases are shared with TRBD2. The V and J ends lost 5 bases and 6 bases, in that order; junction bases with no gene match: 8. CDR1 and CDR2 from the germline V gene are SGHTA and FQGNSA. CDR3 size: 15 residues. The whole variable domain, filled in from reference TRBV7-2 and TRBJ2-1, reads GAGVSQSPSNKVTEKGKDVELRCDPISGHTALYWYRQSLGQGLEFLIYFQGNSAPDKSGLPSDRFSAERTGGSVSTLTIQRTQQEDSAVYLCASSTGSGSANEQFFGPGTRLTVL.

This chain links TRBV6-4 with TRBJ1-1, with 7 bases aligning to TRBD1. There are 15 residues in the CDR3. After removal of 6 bases from V and 0 bases from J, the junction contained 7 bases not matched to a gene. Germline V gene lookup returns CDR1 MRHNA and CDR2 SNTAGT. The CDR3 DNA follows: TGTGCCAGCAGGGCAGGGGGGTTCATGAACACTGAAGCTTTCTTT. This encodes CASRAGGFMNTEAFF.

The chain couples TRBV28 to TRBJ2-1; D not certain. This CDR3 has 16 amino acids. CDR1 is MDHEN, CDR2 SYDVKM, per germline. V gave up 6 bases and J gave up 6 bases, with 21 bases separating them. The CDR3 coding sequence is TGTGCCAGCAGCTTGGTCTATCCGCCGAGGACCAATGAGCAGTTCTTC. The encoded protein is CASSLVYPPRTNEQFF.

This clone was counted a few times. The chain is built from TRBV18 and TRBJ1-1, with 7 bases identical to TRBD1. The CDR3 spans 14 residues. Germline V CDR1 and CDR2: KGHSH, LQKENI. The V segment lost 4 bases and the J segment 5 bases; nucleotides outside the gene matches: 7. The CDR3 DNA reads TGTGCCAGCTCACGTGGACAGGCTCAAACTGAAGCTTTCTTT. Residues: CASSRGQAQTEAFF.

With respect to this clone: This same CDR3 is encoded by further DNA sequences in the sample. The V call is TRBV2, the J call TRBJ2-5; D is unclear. CDR1 is SNHLY and CDR2 is FYNNEI in the germline V gene. This CDR3 region has 15 residues. V was trimmed by 0 bases and J by 2 bases, leaving 10 bases between them. The DNA for the CDR3 is TGTGCCAGCAGTGAAGCGCTGGGTCGGCAAGAGACCCAGTACTTC. This translates into CASSEALGRQETQYF.